The TCR beta chain under discussion was sequenced for a study of blood T cell repertoires in COVID-19. The method was immunoSEQ multiplex PCR; TCRdb's version includes in-frame clones alone and lacks a portion of them. This table holds around 150,000 clones, 70% to 90% found once. The CDR3 totals 15 residues. The germline V gene encodes CDR1 MDHEN and CDR2 SYDVKM. V lost 8 bases to trimming and J lost 6 bases; unmatched junction nucleotides: 14. Sequencing was carried out using peripheral blood. The V and J genes are TRBV28 and TRBJ2-7; 9 bases agree with TRBD1. The source is a man aged 55 to 70 with acute or convalescent COVID-19. CDR3 residues: CASRVGDREWSEQYF. CDR3 DNA: TGTGCCAGCCGAGTCGGGGACAGGGAGTGGAGCGAGCAGTACTTC.